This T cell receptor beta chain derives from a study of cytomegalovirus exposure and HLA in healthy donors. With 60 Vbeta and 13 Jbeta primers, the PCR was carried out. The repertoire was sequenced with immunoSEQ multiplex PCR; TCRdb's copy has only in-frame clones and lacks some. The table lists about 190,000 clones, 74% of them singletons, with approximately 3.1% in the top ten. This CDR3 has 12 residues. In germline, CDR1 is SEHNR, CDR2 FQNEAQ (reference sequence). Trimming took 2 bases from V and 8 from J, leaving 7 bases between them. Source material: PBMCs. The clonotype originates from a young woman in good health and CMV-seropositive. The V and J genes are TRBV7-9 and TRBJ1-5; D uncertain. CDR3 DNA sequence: TGTGCCAGCAGCTTACCCGGGAAGCCCCAGCATTTT. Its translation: CASSLPGKPQHF.